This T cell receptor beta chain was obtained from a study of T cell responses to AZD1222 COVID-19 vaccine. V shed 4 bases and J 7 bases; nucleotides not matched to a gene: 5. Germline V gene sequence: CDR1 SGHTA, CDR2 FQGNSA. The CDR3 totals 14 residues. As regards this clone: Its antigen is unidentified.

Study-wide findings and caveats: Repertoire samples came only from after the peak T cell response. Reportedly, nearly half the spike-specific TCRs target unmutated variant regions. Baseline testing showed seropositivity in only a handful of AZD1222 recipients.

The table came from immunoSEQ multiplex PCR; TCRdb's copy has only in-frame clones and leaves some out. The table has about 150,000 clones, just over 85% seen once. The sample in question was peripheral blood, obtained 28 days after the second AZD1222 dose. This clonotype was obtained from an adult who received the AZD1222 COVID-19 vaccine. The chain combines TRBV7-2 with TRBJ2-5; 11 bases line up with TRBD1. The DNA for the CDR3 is TGTGCCAGCAGCTCTCCCGGGACAGGGGGGACCCAGTACTTC. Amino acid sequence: CASSSPGTGGTQYF.